Detailed here is one TCR beta chain. Its antigen remains unidentified. Trimming took 6 bases from V and 3 from J, leaving 12 bases between them. Germline assignment: CDR1 SNHLY and CDR2 FYNNEI. This CDR3 has 14 amino acids. The repertoire was sequenced with immunoSEQ multiplex PCR; TCRdb's copy has only in-frame clones and lacks some. The table records over 120,000 clones, roughly 90% of them present only once. The sample originates from a study of T cell responses to AZD1222 COVID-19 vaccine. Study-wide context: Some second doses came at about 4 weeks and others at about 12 weeks; these were pooled. Study results and limitations: At 160-218 and 743-854, vaccine-associated CD4 TCRs were dominant, and they spanned spike. No day 14 peak samples; only post-peak repertoires were characterized. Clonal diversity may have been underestimated, and the donors were mostly white British, with more females than males.

The chain joins TRBV2 to TRBJ1-5; D is ambiguous. This clonotype originated in an adult in good health. The sequences come from peripheral blood, collected on day 0 of AZD1222 vaccination. DNA for the CDR3: TGTGCCAGCAGGGAACTGACGTTCAATCAGCCCCAGCATTTT. Residues: CASRELTFNQPQHF.